This section outlines one T cell receptor (beta chain) sequence together with its context. Its matching antigen is unknown. The sample belongs to a study of T-cell memory formation after mild COVID-19. Overall study findings and caveats: Contracting clones, day 15 to 85, had balanced CD4/CD8, and later expanders favored CD4+.

TCRdb called the 5' RACE reads again in MiXCR, with one record for every CDR3 protein. The table lists 190,000 or so distinct CDR3 sequences, 10% to 13% of them singletons, with approximately 3% in the top ten. Sequenced input: PBMCs or a T cell subset sorted from them (not recorded which). The origin of this receptor is a man between 18 and 35 years old who had mild COVID-19 (a few samples of this study predate the infection). Cell type and time point are not known.

CDR3 protein: CSASIGARDTEAFF. Written as DNA, the CDR3 is TGCAGTGCTAGTATAGGGGCTAGGGACACTGAAGCTTTCTTT. V gene TRBV20-1 combines with J gene TRBJ1-1; TRBD1 might be the D (5 bases). V lost 3 bases and J 3 bases, leaving 14 bases between the germline ends. Germline CDR1 is DFQATT and CDR2 is SNEGSKA (reference sequence). The CDR3 loop spans 14 amino acids.